The 2 T cell receptor beta chains reported below all come from one sample, sequenced in a study of T cells in Graves' hyperthyroidism and ophthalmopathy. Regions amplified from RNA transcripts were the TCR beta CDR3 regions. With the HTBI primer set, the TCR CDR3 went through a first round of RT-PCR. One entry per CDR3 protein, called by TCRdb with MiXCR from the multiplex PCR reads. The profile shows about 350,000 distinct CDR3 sequences, around a sixth of them singletons. Material for sequencing was blood. The source of these receptors is a woman aged 40 to 50 with Graves' ophthalmopathy.

The table lists this clonotype with many counts. The J gene is TRBJ2-5, the V gene TRBV29-1; TRBD1 matches at 8 bases. Germline V gene data show CDR1 as SQVTM and CDR2 as ANQGSEA. The CDR3 consists of 14 residues. V lost 1 base, J lost 5 bases, and 6 bases stayed unmatched. CDR3 in DNA: TGCAGCGTTGAAGGGGAGACAGGGGCCGAGACCCAGTACTTC. This gives the protein CSVEGETGAETQYF.

This clonotype came up many times. The chain's CDR3 is CASSYVQGARYEQYF. Written as DNA, the CDR3 is TGTGCCAGCAGTTATGTTCAGGGGGCGCGATACGAGCAGTACTTC. This chain uses TRBV12-3 or TRBV12-4 with TRBJ2-7; 8 bases are a match to TRBD1. V was pared by 4 bases and J by 4 bases, with 9 bases of the junction left unmatched. The CDR3 has 15 amino acids.